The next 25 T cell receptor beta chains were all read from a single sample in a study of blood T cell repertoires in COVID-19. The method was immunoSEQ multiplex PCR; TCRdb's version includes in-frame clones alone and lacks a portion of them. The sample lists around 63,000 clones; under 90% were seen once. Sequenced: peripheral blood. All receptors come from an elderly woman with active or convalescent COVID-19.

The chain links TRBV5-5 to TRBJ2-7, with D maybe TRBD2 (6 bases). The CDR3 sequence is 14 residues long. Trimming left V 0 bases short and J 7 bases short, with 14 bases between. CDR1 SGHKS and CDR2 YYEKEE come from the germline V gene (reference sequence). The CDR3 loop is CASSLERGTWEQYF. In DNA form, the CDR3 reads TGTGCCAGCAGCTTGGAACGTGGGACTTGGGAGCAGTACTTC.

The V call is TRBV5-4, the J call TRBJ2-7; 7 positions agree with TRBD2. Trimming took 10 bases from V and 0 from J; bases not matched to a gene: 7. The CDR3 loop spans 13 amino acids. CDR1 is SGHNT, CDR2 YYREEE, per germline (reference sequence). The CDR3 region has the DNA TGTGCCGGGGGGGGGACGGACTCCTACGAGCAGTACTTC. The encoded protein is CAGGGTDSYEQYF.

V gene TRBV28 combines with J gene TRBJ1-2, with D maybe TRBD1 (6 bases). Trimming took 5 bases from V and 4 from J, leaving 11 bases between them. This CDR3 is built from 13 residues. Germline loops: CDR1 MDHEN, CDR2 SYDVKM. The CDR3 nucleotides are TGTGCCAGCAGTCGGACACAGGGCTATGGCTACACCTTC. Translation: CASSRTQGYGYTF.

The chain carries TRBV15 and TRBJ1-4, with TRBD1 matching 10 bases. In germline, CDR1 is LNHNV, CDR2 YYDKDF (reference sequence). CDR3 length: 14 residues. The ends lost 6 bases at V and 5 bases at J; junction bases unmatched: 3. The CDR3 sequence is CATSKGQGNEKLFF. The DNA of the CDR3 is TGTGCCACCAGTAAGGGACAGGGGAATGAAAAACTGTTTTTT.

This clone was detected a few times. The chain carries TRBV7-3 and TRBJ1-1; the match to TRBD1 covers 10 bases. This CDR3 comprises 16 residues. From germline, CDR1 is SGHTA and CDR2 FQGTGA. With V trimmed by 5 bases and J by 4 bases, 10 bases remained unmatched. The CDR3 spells CASSPGGTGAGTEAFF. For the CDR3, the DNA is TGTGCCAGCAGCCCAGGCGGGACAGGGGCGGGCACTGAAGCTTTCTTT.

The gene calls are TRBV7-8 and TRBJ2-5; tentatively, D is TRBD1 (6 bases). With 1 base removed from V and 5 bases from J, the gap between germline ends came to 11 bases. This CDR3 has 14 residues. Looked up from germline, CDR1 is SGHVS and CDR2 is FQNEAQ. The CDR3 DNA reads TGTGCCAGCAGCTTAGGGACAGCGGAGGAGACCCAGTACTTC. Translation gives CASSLGTAEETQYF.

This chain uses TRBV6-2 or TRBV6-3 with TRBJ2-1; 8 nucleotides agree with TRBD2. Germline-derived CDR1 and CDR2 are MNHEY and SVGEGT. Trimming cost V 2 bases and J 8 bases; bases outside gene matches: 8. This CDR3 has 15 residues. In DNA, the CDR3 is TGTGCCAGCAGTTACCCCGGGGGGGGAAACGATGAGCAGTTCTTC. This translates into CASSYPGGGNDEQFF.

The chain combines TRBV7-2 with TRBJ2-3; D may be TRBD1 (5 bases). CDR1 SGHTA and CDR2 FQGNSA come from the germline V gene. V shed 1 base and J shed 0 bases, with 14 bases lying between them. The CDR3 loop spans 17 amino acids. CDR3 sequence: CASSLGAGSGSTDTQYF. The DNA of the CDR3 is TGTGCCAGCAGCTTAGGCGCAGGGTCTGGCAGCACAGATACGCAGTATTTT.

As DNA, the CDR3 is TGTGCCAGCAGTTTATCACAGGGTGGGGAAAAACTGTTTTTT. Translated: CASSLSQGGEKLFF. The chain combines TRBV27 with TRBJ1-4; maybe TRBD1 (6 bases). In germline, CDR1 is MNHEY, CDR2 SMNVEV (reference sequence). This CDR3 contains 14 residues. V dropped 0 bases and J dropped 8 bases, with 10 bases sitting between them.

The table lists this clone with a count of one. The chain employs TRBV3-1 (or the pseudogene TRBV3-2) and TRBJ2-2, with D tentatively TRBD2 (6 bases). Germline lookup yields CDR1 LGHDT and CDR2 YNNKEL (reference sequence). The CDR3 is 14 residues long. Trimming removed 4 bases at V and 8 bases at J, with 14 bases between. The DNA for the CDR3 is TGTGCCAGCAGCCGCGGGACGATAGGGGGGGAGCTGTTTTTT. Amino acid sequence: CASSRGTIGGELFF.

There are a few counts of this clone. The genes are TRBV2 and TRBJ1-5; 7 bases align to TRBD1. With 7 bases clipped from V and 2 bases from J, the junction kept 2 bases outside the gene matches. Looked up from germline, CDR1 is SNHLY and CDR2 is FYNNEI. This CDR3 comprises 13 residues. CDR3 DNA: TGTGCCAGCACCGGGACAGGCAATCAGCCCCAGCATTTT. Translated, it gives CASTGTGNQPQHF.

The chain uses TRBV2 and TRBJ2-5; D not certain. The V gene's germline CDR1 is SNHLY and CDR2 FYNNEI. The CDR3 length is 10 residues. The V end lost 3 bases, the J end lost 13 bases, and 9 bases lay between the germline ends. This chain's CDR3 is CASSEAFLYF. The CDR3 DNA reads TGTGCCAGCAGTGAGGCTTTTCTGTACTTC.

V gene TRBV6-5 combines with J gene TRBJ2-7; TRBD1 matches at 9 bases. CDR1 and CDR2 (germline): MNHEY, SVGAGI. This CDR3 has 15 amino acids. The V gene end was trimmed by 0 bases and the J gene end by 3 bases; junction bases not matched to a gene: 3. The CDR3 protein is CASSYSGTGNYEQYF. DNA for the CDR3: TGTGCCAGCAGTTACTCGGGGACAGGGAACTACGAGCAGTACTTC.

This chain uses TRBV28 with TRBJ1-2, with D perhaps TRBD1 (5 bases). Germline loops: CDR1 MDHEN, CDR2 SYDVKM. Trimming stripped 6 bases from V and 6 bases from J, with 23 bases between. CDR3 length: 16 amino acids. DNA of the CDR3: TGTGCCAGCAGCATTGCTGGGGCAAGTGAACGGCATGGCTACACCTTC. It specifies CASSIAGASERHGYTF.

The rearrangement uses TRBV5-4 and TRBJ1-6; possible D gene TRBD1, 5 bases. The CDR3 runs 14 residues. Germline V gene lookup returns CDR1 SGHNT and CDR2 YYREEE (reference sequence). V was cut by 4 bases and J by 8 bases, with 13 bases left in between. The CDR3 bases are TGTGCCAGCAGCAGTCAGGGATTTGATTCACCCCTCCACTTT. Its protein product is CASSSQGFDSPLHF.

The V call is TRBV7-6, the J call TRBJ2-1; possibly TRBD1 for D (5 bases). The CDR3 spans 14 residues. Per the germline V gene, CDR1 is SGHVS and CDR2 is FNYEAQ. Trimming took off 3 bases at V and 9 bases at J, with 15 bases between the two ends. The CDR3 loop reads CASSLAGNLGEQFF. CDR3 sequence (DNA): TGTGCCAGCAGCTTGGCAGGGAATTTGGGTGAGCAGTTCTTC.

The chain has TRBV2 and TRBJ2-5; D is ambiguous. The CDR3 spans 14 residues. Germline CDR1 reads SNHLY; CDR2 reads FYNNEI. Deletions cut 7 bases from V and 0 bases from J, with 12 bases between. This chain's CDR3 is CASTKTEYQETQYF. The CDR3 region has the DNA TGTGCCAGCACTAAAACAGAGTACCAAGAGACCCAGTACTTC.

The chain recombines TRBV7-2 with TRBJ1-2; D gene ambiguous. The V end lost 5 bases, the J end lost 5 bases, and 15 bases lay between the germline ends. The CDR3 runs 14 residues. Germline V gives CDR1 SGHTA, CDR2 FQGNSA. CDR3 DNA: TGTGCCAGCAGCCCAGCGTTGATAGGATATGGCTACACCTTC. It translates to CASSPALIGYGYTF. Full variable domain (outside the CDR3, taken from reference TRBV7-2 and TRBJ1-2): GAGVSQSPSNKVTEKGKDVELRCDPISGHTALYWYRQSLGQGLEFLIYFQGNSAPDKSGLPSDRFSAERTGGSVSTLTIQRTQQEDSAVYLCASSPALIGYGYTFGSGTRLTVV.

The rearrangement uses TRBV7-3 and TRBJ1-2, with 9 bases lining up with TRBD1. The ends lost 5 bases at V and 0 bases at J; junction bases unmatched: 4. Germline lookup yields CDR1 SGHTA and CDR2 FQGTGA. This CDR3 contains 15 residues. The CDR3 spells CASSPGDRANYGYTF. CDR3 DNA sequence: TGTGCCAGCAGCCCTGGGGACAGGGCTAACTATGGCTACACCTTC.

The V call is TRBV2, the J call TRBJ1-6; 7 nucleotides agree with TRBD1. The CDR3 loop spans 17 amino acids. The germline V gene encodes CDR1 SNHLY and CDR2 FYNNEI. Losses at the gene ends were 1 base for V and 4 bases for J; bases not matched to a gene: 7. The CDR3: CASSEEEGAGYNSPLHF. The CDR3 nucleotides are TGTGCCAGCAGTGAAGAGGAGGGGGCCGGGTATAATTCACCCCTCCACTTT.

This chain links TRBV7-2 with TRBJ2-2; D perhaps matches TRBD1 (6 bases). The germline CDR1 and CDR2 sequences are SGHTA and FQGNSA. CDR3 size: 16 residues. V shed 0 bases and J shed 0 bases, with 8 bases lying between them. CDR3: CASSLAGAANTGELFF. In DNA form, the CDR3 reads TGTGCCAGCAGCTTAGCGGGGGCAGCGAACACCGGGGAGCTGTTTTTT.

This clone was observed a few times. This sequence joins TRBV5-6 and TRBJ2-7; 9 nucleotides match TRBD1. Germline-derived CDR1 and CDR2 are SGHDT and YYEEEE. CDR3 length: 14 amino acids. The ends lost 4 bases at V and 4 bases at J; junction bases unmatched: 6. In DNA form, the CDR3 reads TGTGCCAGCAGCCCCGGGACAGGGAATTACGAGCAGTACTTC. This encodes CASSPGTGNYEQYF. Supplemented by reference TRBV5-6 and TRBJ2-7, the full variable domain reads DAGVTQSPTHLIKTRGQQVTLRCSPKSGHDTVSWYQQALGQGPQFIFQYYEEEERQRGNFPDRFSGHQFPNYSSELNVNALLLGDSALYLCASSPGTGNYEQYFGPGTRLTVT.

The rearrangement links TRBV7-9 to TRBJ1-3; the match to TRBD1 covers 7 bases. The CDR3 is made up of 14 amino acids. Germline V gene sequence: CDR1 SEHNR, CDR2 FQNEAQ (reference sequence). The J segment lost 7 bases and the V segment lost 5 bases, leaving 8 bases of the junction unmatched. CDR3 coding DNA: TGTGCCAGCAGCGACAGGGAGGCTGCCAACACCATATATTTT. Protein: CASSDREAANTIYF.

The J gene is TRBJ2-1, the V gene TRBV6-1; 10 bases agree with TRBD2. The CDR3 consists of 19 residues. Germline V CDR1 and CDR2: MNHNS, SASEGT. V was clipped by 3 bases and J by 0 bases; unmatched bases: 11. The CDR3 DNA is TGTGCCAGCAGTGAGATGGTGGCTAGCGGGGGTAACTCCTACAATGAGCAGTTCTTC. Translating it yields CASSEMVASGGNSYNEQFF.

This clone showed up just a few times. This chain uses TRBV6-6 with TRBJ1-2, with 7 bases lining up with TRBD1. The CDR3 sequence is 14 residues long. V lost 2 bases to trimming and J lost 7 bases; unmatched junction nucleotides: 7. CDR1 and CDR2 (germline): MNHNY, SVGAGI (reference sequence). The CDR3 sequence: CASSYAQGSGGYTF. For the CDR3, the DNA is TGTGCCAGCAGTTACGCACAGGGGAGTGGTGGCTACACCTTC.